These 28 T cell receptor beta chains share one sample of origin, sequenced in a study of technical replicates of blood from a handful of donors. Clones were read by immunoSEQ multiplex PCR, and TCRdb kept only the in-frame ones, dropping some. The table has 9,500 to 15,000 clones, about 90% seen once. Specimen: PBMCs. All receptors come from a human donor in good health.

This chain connects TRBV5-1 to TRBJ1-3; D unresolved. From germline, CDR1 is SGHRS and CDR2 YFSETQ. The CDR3 runs to 15 residues. Trimming stripped 4 bases from V and 0 bases from J, with 11 bases between. CDR3 in amino acids: CASSLGLYSGNTIYF. The CDR3 nucleotides read TGCGCCAGCAGCCTTGGACTTTACTCTGGAAACACCATATATTTT.

The chain combines TRBV7-9 with TRBJ2-2; 10 nucleotides align to TRBD2. V shed 1 base, J shed 1 base, and the junction held 9 bases outside the gene matches. The length of the CDR3 is 19 residues. The V gene's germline CDR1 is SEHNR and CDR2 FQNEAQ (reference sequence). Here the CDR3 reads CASSLVLAGVGVNTGELFF. CDR3 bases: TGTGCCAGCAGCTTAGTTCTAGCGGGAGTTGGGGTGAACACCGGGGAGCTGTTTTTT.

V is TRBV2 and J is TRBJ2-7; no reliable D call. The V end was cut by 7 bases, the J end by 0 bases, with 10 bases between. Germline V CDR1 and CDR2: SNHLY, FYNNEI. The CDR3 sequence is 13 residues long. The CDR3 loop reads CASTEIPSYEQYF. CDR3 nucleotides: TGTGCCAGCACCGAGATCCCCTCCTACGAGCAGTACTTC.

This clone was seen once. The V call is TRBV28, the J call TRBJ2-7; TRBD1 aligns across 8 bases. The CDR3 extends over 14 amino acids. V lost 4 bases, J lost 2 bases, and 4 bases stayed unmatched. Germline V lookup: CDR1 MDHEN, CDR2 SYDVKM. For the CDR3, the DNA is TGTGCCAGCAGTTCTTACAGGGGGGCCTACGAGCAGTACTTC. Its translation: CASSSYRGAYEQYF.

This clone was observed a handful of times. CDR3 coding DNA: TGTGCCAGTGACGTCAGGGGCAATCAGCCCCAGCATTTT. This translates into CASDVRGNQPQHF. This chain uses TRBV19 with TRBJ1-5, with D tentatively TRBD1 (5 bases). Per the germline V gene, CDR1 is LNHDA and CDR2 is SQIVND (reference sequence). The CDR3 spans 13 residues. Deletions cut 8 bases from V and 2 bases from J, with 10 bases between.

This chain joins TRBV11-3 and TRBJ2-3; perhaps TRBD1 as D (6 bases). Germline CDR1 and CDR2: SGHNT and YENEEA. CDR3 size: 16 residues. V lost 1 base to trimming and J lost 2 bases, with 13 bases between them. The CDR3 here is CASSLGRDTFTDTQYF. CDR3 sequence (DNA): TGTGCCAGCAGCTTAGGCCGGGACACATTCACAGATACGCAGTATTTT.

The chain couples TRBV15 to TRBJ1-5; 9 positions agree with TRBD1. In germline, CDR1 is LNHNV, CDR2 YYDKDF (reference sequence). V gave up 3 bases and J gave up 6 bases; unmatched junction bases: 12. This CDR3 is 17 amino acids long. CDR3 nucleotides: TGTGCCACCAGCAGCCTAACAGGGACAGGGTTTAGTCAGCCCCAGCATTTT. Translation gives CATSSLTGTGFSQPQHF.

The V call is TRBV27, the J call TRBJ1-2; D remains unclear. CDR1 and CDR2 (germline): MNHEY, SMNVEV (reference sequence). V was cut by 5 bases and J by 3 bases, with 16 bases left in between. There are 15 residues in the CDR3. As DNA, the CDR3 is TGTGCCAGCAGTGGCTATAGCGCCTTGGACTATGGCTACACCTTC. It specifies CASSGYSALDYGYTF.

For this clone: The same CDR3 can be traced to other DNA sequences in this sample. V usage is TRBV29-1 and J usage is TRBJ1-1, with D possibly TRBD1 on 5 matching bases. The CDR3 runs to 13 residues. Trimming cost V 1 base and J 0 bases, with 6 bases left between them. The germline CDR1 and CDR2 sequences are SQVTM and ANQGSEA. The CDR3 here is CSVEGGMNTEAFF. In DNA, the CDR3 is TGCAGCGTTGAAGGGGGCATGAACACTGAAGCTTTCTTT.

This sequence joins TRBV4-1 and TRBJ2-7; 10 nucleotides agree with TRBD2. CDR3 length: 16 amino acids. The ends lost 0 bases at V and 4 bases at J; junction bases unmatched: 6. Germline V CDR1 and CDR2: MGHRA, YSYEKL. As DNA, the CDR3 is TGCGCCAGCAGCCAAGATCCAGGACTAGCGGCATACGAGCAGTACTTC. Translating it yields CASSQDPGLAAYEQYF.

The rearrangement uses TRBV28 and TRBJ1-5, with 8 bases that match TRBD1. Germline V gene data show CDR1 as MDHEN and CDR2 as SYDVKM. V lost 6 bases to trimming and J lost 6 bases; unmatched junction nucleotides: 10. The CDR3 covers 15 residues. CDR3 coding DNA: TGTGCCAGCAGATCCCCGGACAGGGATTTTCAGCCCCAGCATTTT. Translated: CASRSPDRDFQPQHF.

The rearrangement links TRBV11-2 to TRBJ1-6; the D is unclear. Trimming removed 4 bases at V and 0 bases at J, with 16 bases between. This CDR3 is built from 18 residues. Germline V lookup: CDR1 SGHAT, CDR2 FQNNGV. The CDR3 DNA is TGTGCCAGCAGCTCTACCCTTAGCTTGAGCTCCTATAATTCACCCCTCCACTTT. It specifies CASSSTLSLSSYNSPLHF.

This rearrangement joins TRBV6-6 to TRBJ1-1, with D unresolved. V lost 7 bases and J lost 4, with 13 bases in between. Germline V gene sequence: CDR1 MNHNY, CDR2 SVGAGI (reference sequence). The CDR3 contains 13 residues. CDR3 bases: TGTGCCAGCACCATCTCTCTAGGCACTGAAGCTTTCTTT. It encodes CASTISLGTEAFF.

This chain connects TRBV21-1 to TRBJ1-1; the D call of TRBD1 is as the table states it, not checked on the DNA. TRBV21-1 counts as a pseudogene. The CDR3 sequence is 16 residues long. CDR3 sequence (DNA): TGTGCCAGCAGCAAGGTAAAACAGAGCATGAACACTGAAGCTTTCTTT. As protein: CASSKVKQSMNTEAFF.

The V gene is TRBV27, the J gene TRBJ2-5; tentative D call: TRBD2 (6 bases). Looked up from germline, CDR1 is MNHEY and CDR2 is SMNVEV (reference sequence). This CDR3 comprises 15 residues. The V end was cut by 0 bases, the J end by 5 bases, with 13 bases between. CDR3 protein: CASSLSTAGWETQYF. CDR3 nucleotide sequence: TGTGCCAGCAGTTTATCAACGGCGGGGTGGGAGACCCAGTACTTC.

The genes are TRBV27 and TRBJ2-7; 7 bases fit TRBD2. Germline CDR1 reads MNHEY; CDR2 reads SMNVEV (reference sequence). This CDR3 contains 14 residues. The J segment lost 3 bases and the V segment lost 2 bases, leaving 4 bases of the junction unmatched. The CDR3 region has the DNA TGTGCCAGCAGTTTAAGCGGGATCAGCTACGAGCAGTACTTC. Translating it yields CASSLSGISYEQYF.

This sequence joins TRBV27 and TRBJ2-7; 9 bases match TRBD1. V shed 2 bases, J shed 6 bases, and the junction held 5 bases outside the gene matches. The CDR3 extends over 14 amino acids. CDR1 and CDR2 (germline): MNHEY, SMNVEV (reference sequence). CDR3 sequence: CASSLGQGRSEQYF. The CDR3 nucleotides read TGTGCCAGCAGTTTAGGACAGGGGAGGAGCGAGCAGTACTTC.

The gene calls are TRBV7-9 and TRBJ2-4; 12 bases agree with TRBD2. The CDR3 is made up of 16 amino acids. Germline trimming cut 5 bases from V and 6 bases from J; bases unmatched to any gene: 8. Looked up from germline, CDR1 is SEHNR and CDR2 is FQNEAQ (reference sequence). The CDR3 protein is CASSARLAGALNIQYF. CDR3 in DNA: TGTGCCAGCAGCGCCAGACTAGCGGGAGCTTTAAACATTCAGTACTTC. The full variable domain, completed using reference TRBV7-9 and TRBJ2-4, is DTGVSQNPRHKITKRGQNVTFRCDPISEHNRLYWYRQTLGQGPEFLTYFQNEAQLEKSRLLSDRFSAERPKGSFSTLEIQRTEQGDSAMYLCASSARLAGALNIQYFGAGTRLSVL.

CDR3 in DNA: TGTGCCAGCAGCGGGACAGGGGAGGAGGGAAACACCATATATTTT. It yields the protein CASSGTGEEGNTIYF. The chain employs TRBV2 and TRBJ1-3, with 10 bases matching TRBD1. Losses at the gene ends were 6 bases for V and 4 bases for J; bases not matched to a gene: 6. Germline V CDR1 and CDR2: SNHLY, FYNNEI. The length of the CDR3 is 15 residues.

CDR3 nucleotide sequence: TGTGCCAGCAGCTTCAGGGACAGGGAGTTCTACGAGCAGTACTTC. As protein: CASSFRDREFYEQYF. The chain combines TRBV11-2 with TRBJ2-7, with 9 bases aligning to TRBD1. This CDR3 spans 15 amino acids. Germline loops: CDR1 SGHAT, CDR2 FQNNGV. With 3 bases clipped from V and 3 bases from J, the junction kept 6 bases outside the gene matches.

This chain links TRBV2 with TRBJ2-5, with 9 bases aligning to TRBD2. CDR1 and CDR2 from the germline V gene are SNHLY and FYNNEI. The trim removed 2 bases at V and 5 bases at J, leaving 9 bases unmatched. The CDR3 runs 16 residues. Here the CDR3 reads CASSERSAGGMETQYF. The DNA of the CDR3 is TGTGCCAGCAGTGAACGGTCAGCGGGAGGTATGGAGACCCAGTACTTC.

The DNA of the CDR3 is TGTGCCAGCAGCCAAAGACCGGGACAGGGGTATGGCTACACCTTC. Translation: CASSQRPGQGYGYTF. The chain joins TRBV4-2 to TRBJ1-2; 10 nucleotides line up with TRBD1. The germline gives CDR1 LGHNA, CDR2 YNFKEQ. V shed 2 bases, J shed 5 bases, and the junction held 5 bases outside the gene matches. The CDR3 is made up of 15 amino acids.

V gene TRBV5-6 combines with J gene TRBJ1-2, with 7 bases matching TRBD1. Germline V gene sequence: CDR1 SGHDT, CDR2 YYEEEE. CDR3 length: 15 residues. The trim removed 0 bases at V and 3 bases at J, leaving 5 bases unmatched. In nucleotides, the CDR3 is TGTGCCAGCAGCTTGGGCCGGGACAGTTACTATGGCTACACCTTC. Residues: CASSLGRDSYYGYTF.

This chain connects TRBV9 to TRBJ1-5, with TRBD1 as a possible D gene (5 bases). From germline, CDR1 is SGDLS and CDR2 YYNGEE. This CDR3 comprises 13 residues. The V gene lost 3 bases and the J gene lost 5 bases, with 9 bases spanning the gap. CDR3 DNA sequence: TGTGCCAGCAGCGCCGGGGGGTATCAGCCCCAGCATTTT. Translated: CASSAGGYQPQHF.

The chain uses TRBV6-6 and TRBJ2-3; TRBD1 agrees at 7 bases. This CDR3 comprises 16 residues. The germline V gene has CDR1 MNHNY and CDR2 SVGAGI (reference sequence). V shed 8 bases and J 0 bases; nucleotides not matched to a gene: 11. In DNA, the CDR3 is TGTGCCAGCCTCGGTGGGGCAGGGGGTAGCACAGATACGCAGTATTTT. Its protein product is CASLGGAGGSTDTQYF.

The chain employs TRBV14 and TRBJ2-1; TRBD2 aligns across 13 bases. The germline V gene encodes CDR1 SGHDN and CDR2 FVKESK. V lost 0 bases and J lost 7; bases outside the gene matches: 6. This CDR3 has 17 amino acids. As DNA, the CDR3 is TGTGCCAGCAGCCAAGAGGGGGGACTAGCGGGACAAAATGAGCAGTTCTTC. It is translated as CASSQEGGLAGQNEQFF.

This chain uses TRBV7-9 with TRBJ2-2; 9 bases are a match to TRBD1. Germline trimming cut 4 bases from V and 8 bases from J; bases unmatched to any gene: 8. CDR3 length: 15 residues. Germline CDR1 and CDR2: SEHNR and FQNEAQ (reference sequence). The CDR3 DNA sequence: TGTGCCAGCAGCTCGCCGGGACAGGGTCGTGGGGAGCTGTTTTTT. It encodes CASSSPGQGRGELFF.

The chain combines TRBV11-2 with TRBJ2-7, with D tentatively TRBD2 (6 bases). This CDR3 is 15 amino acids long. Germline V lookup: CDR1 SGHAT, CDR2 FQNNGV. With 5 bases removed from V and 2 bases from J, the gap between germline ends came to 16 bases. The CDR3 is CASSLATRTTYEQYF. CDR3 bases: TGTGCCAGCAGCCTCGCCACCCGGACTACCTACGAGCAGTACTTC.